The 15 T cell receptor beta chains below come from one sample, sequenced in a study of cytomegalovirus exposure and HLA in healthy donors. Repertoires were generated with immunoSEQ multiplex PCR, while TCRdb's copy carries only in-frame clones and drops some. The sample carries about 180,000 clones, around nine tenths recorded once. The specimen was PBMCs. These receptors originate from a man aged 18 to 29 in good health and CMV-seropositive.

The chain combines TRBV19 with TRBJ1-1; weak D call: TRBD1 (5 bases). The germline gives CDR1 LNHDA, CDR2 SQIVND (reference sequence). This CDR3 comprises 17 residues. V lost 3 bases and J 4 bases, leaving 21 bases between the germline ends. CDR3 protein: CASSILLGGAGGTEAFF. DNA for the CDR3: TGTGCCAGTAGTATCTTATTGGGAGGGGCCGGGGGCACTGAAGCTTTCTTT.

The chain combines TRBV4-1 with TRBJ2-7; TRBD2 is a possible D gene (5 bases). V was cut by 6 bases and J by 2 bases, with 11 bases left in between. Looked up from germline, CDR1 is MGHRA and CDR2 is YSYEKL. This CDR3 contains 13 residues. CDR3 coding DNA: TGCGCCAGCAGTTACGGGGATACCTACGAGCAGTACTTC. Translated: CASSYGDTYEQYF.

V usage is TRBV28 and J usage is TRBJ2-7, with 8 bases that match TRBD2. The CDR3 is 14 amino acids. Trimming cost V 7 bases and J 3 bases; bases outside gene matches: 8. The germline gives CDR1 MDHEN, CDR2 SYDVKM. The CDR3 bases are TGTGCCAGCACCAGAGCGGGAGTTTTCTACGAGCAGTACTTC. Translation: CASTRAGVFYEQYF.

The genes are TRBV6-7 and TRBJ1-1; D unresolved. TRBV6-7 is an ORF for which the function is uncertain. Between the trimmed V and J ends, which lost 0 bases and 5 bases, there was a span of 13 bases. The CDR3 extends over 15 amino acids. The CDR3 nucleotides read TGTGCCAGCAGTTACTCAAACAGTCCCGAGACTGAAGCTTTCTTT. Its translation: CASSYSNSPETEAFF.

The genes are TRBV2 and TRBJ2-1; 10 nucleotides match TRBD2. Germline V gene lookup returns CDR1 SNHLY and CDR2 FYNNEI. Trimming took 7 bases from V and 8 from J; bases not matched to a gene: 11. The CDR3 runs 15 residues. In DNA, the CDR3 is TGTGCCAGCAACCCACTAGCGGGGTCTCTCCATGAGCAGTTCTTC. Protein: CASNPLAGSLHEQFF.

This clone was found a few times. The rearrangement links TRBV6-5 to TRBJ1-1; possible D gene TRBD1, 6 bases. CDR3 size: 16 residues. V lost 4 bases and J lost 0, with 15 bases in between. Germline CDR1 and CDR2: MNHEY and SVGAGI. The CDR3 loop reads CASSSRQVTMNTEAFF. Written as DNA, the CDR3 is TGTGCCAGCAGTTCTCGACAGGTGACAATGAACACTGAAGCTTTCTTT.

This clone appeared once. The CDR3 region has the DNA TGTGCCAGCAGCTTTCGGCTAGCGGGAAGAGAGACCCAGTACTTC. It translates to CASSFRLAGRETQYF. V and J are TRBV7-6 and TRBJ2-5; TRBD2 matches 9 bases. The germline V gene has CDR1 SGHVS and CDR2 FNYEAQ. This CDR3 spans 15 amino acids. Trimming removed 3 bases from V and 4 bases from J; junction bases left unmatched: 6.

V gene TRBV20-1 combines with J gene TRBJ1-5; D possibly corresponds to TRBD1 (5 bases). The V end was cut by 5 bases, the J end by 9 bases, with 11 bases between. Per germline, CDR1 DFQATT and CDR2 SNEGSKA (reference sequence). The CDR3 contains 11 residues. The CDR3 DNA is TGCAGTGCTTCCTTAACAGGGCCCCAGCATTTT. Translating gives CSASLTGPQHF.

The chain employs TRBV27 and TRBJ2-7; the match to TRBD2 covers 13 bases. J lost 2 bases, V lost 6 bases, and 7 bases had no gene match. The CDR3 length is 16 residues. CDR1 MNHEY and CDR2 SMNVEV come from the germline V gene (reference sequence). The CDR3 spells CASSPSGLAGPYEQYF. The CDR3 bases are TGTGCCAGCAGCCCATCGGGACTAGCGGGGCCCTACGAGCAGTACTTC.

This clone appeared a few times. The CDR3 DNA reads TGTGCCAGCTCACCTACAGGGGCATCGAACACTGAAGCTTTCTTT. This gives the protein CASSPTGASNTEAFF. This chain links TRBV18 with TRBJ1-1; TRBD1 matches at 7 bases. Germline V lookup: CDR1 KGHSH, CDR2 LQKENI. This CDR3 has 15 residues. V was pared by 3 bases and J by 1 base, with 5 bases of the junction left unmatched.

The CDR3 nucleotides read TGTGCCAGCAGTGGCAGGACAGGGGTAGAGACCCAGTACTTC. This encodes CASSGRTGVETQYF. The chain joins TRBV25-1 to TRBJ2-5; 9 bases fit TRBD1. The J segment lost 4 bases and the V segment lost 4 bases, leaving 4 bases of the junction unmatched. The CDR3 loop spans 14 amino acids. The germline gives CDR1 MGHDK, CDR2 SYGVNS.

This clone was found a few times. The CDR3, as DNA: TGCGCCAGCAGCTTGGGAGCTAGCGGGGTCCAGTACTTC. It specifies CASSLGASGVQYF. The chain joins TRBV5-1 to TRBJ2-7, with 9 bases that match TRBD2. The CDR3 length is 13 residues. After removal of 0 bases from V and 10 bases from J, the junction contained 5 bases not matched to a gene. CDR1 is SGHRS and CDR2 is YFSETQ in the germline V gene.

CDR3 residues: CASSSGGYDYGYTF. The DNA for the CDR3 is TGTGCCAGCAGTTCGGGGGGGTATGACTATGGCTACACCTTC. J is TRBJ1-2 and V is TRBV6-5; D perhaps matches TRBD1 (5 bases). Germline V gene sequence: CDR1 MNHEY, CDR2 SVGAGI. Trimming pared 4 bases from V and 3 bases from J, leaving 12 bases between. The length of the CDR3 is 14 residues.

The rearrangement links TRBV4-3 to TRBJ1-2, with D possibly being TRBD1 (6 bases). The V end was cut by 0 bases, the J end by 6 bases, with 11 bases between. The CDR3 sequence is 14 residues long. The germline CDR1 and CDR2 sequences are LGHNA and YSLEER. The CDR3 bases are TGCGCCAGCAGCCAAGATGGGAGGGGGAATGGCTACACCTTC. It yields the protein CASSQDGRGNGYTF.

The CDR3 bases are TGCAGCGTTGTACTAGCGGGACACGAGCAGTACTTC. This gives the protein CSVVLAGHEQYF. The chain recombines TRBV29-1 with TRBJ2-7, with 10 bases lining up with TRBD2. From germline, CDR1 is SQVTM and CDR2 ANQGSEA. V was pared by 4 bases and J by 5 bases, with 2 bases of the junction left unmatched. This CDR3 has 12 amino acids.